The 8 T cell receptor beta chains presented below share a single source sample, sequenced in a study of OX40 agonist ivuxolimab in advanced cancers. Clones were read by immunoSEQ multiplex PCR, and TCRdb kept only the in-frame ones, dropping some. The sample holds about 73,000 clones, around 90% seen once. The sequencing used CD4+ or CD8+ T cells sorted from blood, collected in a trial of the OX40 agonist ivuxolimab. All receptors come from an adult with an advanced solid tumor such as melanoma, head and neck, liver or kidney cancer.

CDR3 loop: CASSPTGGNYGYTF. The CDR3 DNA reads TGTGCCAGCAGCCCAACTGGCGGGAACTATGGCTACACCTTC. J is TRBJ1-2 and V is TRBV7-3; D is ambiguous. This CDR3 contains 14 residues. V was clipped by 5 bases and J by 2 bases, with 12 bases between them. The germline V gene has CDR1 SGHTA and CDR2 FQGTGA.

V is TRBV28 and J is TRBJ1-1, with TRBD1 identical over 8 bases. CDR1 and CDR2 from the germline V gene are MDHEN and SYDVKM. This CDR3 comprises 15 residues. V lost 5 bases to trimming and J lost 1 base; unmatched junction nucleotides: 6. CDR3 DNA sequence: TGTGCCAGCAGTCGTCCCGGGACAGGGAACACTGAAGCTTTCTTT. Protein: CASSRPGTGNTEAFF.

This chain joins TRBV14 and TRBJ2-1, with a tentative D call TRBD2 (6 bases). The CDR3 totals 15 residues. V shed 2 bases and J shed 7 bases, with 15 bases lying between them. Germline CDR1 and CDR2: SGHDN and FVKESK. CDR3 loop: CASSQSGGLRNEQFF. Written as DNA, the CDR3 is TGTGCCAGCAGCCAAAGTGGGGGACTTAGAAATGAGCAGTTCTTC.

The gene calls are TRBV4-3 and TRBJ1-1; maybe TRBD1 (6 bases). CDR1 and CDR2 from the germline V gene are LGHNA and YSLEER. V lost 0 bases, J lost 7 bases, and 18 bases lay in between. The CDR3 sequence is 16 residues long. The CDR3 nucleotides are TGCGCCAGCAGCCAAGAGTATGATTTGGGGGGCGGTGAAGCTTTCTTT. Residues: CASSQEYDLGGGEAFF.

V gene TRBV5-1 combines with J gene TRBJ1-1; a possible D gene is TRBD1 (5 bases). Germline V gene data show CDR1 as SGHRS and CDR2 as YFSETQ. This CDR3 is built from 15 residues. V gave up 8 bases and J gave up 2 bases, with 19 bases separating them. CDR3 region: CASHLREGGNTEAFF. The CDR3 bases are TGCGCCAGTCACCTCAGGGAAGGAGGCAACACTGAAGCTTTCTTT. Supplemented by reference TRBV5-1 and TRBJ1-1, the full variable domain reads KAGVTQTPRYLIKTRGQQVTLSCSPISGHRSVSWYQQTPGQGLQFLFEYFSETQRNKGNFPGRFSGRQFSNSRSEMNVSTLELGDSALYLCASHLREGGNTEAFFGQGTRLTVV.

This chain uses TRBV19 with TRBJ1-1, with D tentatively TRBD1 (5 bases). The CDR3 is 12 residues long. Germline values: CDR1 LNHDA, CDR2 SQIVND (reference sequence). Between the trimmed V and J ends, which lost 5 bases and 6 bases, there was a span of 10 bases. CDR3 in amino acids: CASSFRDSEAFF. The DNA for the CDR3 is TGTGCCAGTAGTTTCAGGGATTCTGAAGCTTTCTTT.

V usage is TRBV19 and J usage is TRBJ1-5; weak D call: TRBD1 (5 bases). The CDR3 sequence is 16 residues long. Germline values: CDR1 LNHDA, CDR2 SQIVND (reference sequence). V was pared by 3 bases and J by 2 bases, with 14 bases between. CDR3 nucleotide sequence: TGTGCCAGTAGTATTTCTAGGGGAAGCGGCAATCAGCCCCAGCATTTT. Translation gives CASSISRGSGNQPQHF.

The CDR3 bases are TGCGCCAGCAGTGAGTACAGGGATGAAGCTTTCTTT. Translation: CASSEYRDEAFF. The rearrangement links TRBV10-2 to TRBJ1-1; a possible D gene is TRBD1 (6 bases). Germline V gene sequence: CDR1 WSHSY, CDR2 SAAADI. Trimming left V 1 base short and J 7 bases short, with 7 bases between. This CDR3 has 12 amino acids.